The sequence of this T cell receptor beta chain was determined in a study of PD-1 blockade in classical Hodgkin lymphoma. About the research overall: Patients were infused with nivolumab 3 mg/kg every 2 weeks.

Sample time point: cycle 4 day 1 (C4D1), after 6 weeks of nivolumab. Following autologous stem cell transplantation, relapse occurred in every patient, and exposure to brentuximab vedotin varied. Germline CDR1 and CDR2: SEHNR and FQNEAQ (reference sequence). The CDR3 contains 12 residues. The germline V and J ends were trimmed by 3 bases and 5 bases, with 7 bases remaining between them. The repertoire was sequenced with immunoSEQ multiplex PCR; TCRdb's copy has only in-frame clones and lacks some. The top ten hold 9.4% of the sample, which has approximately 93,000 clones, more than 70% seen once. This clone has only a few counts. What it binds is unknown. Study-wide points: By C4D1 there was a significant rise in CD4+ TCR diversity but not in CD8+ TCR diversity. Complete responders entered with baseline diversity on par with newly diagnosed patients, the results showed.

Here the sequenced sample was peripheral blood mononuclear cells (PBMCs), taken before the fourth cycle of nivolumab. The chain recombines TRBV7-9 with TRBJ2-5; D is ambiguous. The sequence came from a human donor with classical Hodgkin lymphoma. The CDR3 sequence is CASSFGPETQYF. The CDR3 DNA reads TGTGCCAGCAGCTTCGGTCCTGAGACCCAGTACTTC.